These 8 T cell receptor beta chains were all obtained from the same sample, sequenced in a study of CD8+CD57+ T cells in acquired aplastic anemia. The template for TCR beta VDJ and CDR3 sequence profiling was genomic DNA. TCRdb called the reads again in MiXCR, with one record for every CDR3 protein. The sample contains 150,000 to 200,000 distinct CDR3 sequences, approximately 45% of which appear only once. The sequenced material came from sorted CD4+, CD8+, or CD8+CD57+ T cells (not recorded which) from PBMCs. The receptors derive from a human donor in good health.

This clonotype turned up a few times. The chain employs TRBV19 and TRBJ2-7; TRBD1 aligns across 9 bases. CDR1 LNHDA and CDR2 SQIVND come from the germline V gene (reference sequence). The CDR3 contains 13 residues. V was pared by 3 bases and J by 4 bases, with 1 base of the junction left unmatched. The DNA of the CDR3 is TGTGCCAGTAGTATCGGACAGGGGTACGAGCAGTACTTC. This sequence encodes CASSIGQGYEQYF.

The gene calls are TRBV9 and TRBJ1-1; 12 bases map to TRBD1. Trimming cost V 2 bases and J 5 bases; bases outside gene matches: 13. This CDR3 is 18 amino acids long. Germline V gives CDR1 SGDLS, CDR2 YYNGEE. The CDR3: CASSVHPGTGGLGTEAFF. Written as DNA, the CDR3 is TGTGCCAGCAGCGTGCATCCTGGGACAGGGGGCCTCGGAACTGAAGCTTTCTTT.

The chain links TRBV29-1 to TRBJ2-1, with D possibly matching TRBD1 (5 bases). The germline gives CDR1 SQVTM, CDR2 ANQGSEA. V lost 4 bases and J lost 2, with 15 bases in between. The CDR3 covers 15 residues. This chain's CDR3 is CSVVGQGVPYNEQFF. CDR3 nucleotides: TGCAGCGTTGTTGGGCAAGGGGTCCCCTACAATGAGCAGTTCTTC.

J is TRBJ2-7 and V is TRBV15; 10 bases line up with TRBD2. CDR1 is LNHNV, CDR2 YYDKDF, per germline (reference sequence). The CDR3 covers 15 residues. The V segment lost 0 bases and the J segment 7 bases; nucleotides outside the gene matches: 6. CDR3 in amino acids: CATSRDSGGAREQYF. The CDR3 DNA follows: TGTGCCACCAGCAGAGACAGCGGGGGGGCGCGTGAGCAGTACTTC.

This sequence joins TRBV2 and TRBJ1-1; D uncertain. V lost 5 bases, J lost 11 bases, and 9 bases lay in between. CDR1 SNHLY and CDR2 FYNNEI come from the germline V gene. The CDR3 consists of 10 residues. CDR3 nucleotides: TGTGCCAGCAGTTACCAGCGGGCTTTCTTT. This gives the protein CASSYQRAFF. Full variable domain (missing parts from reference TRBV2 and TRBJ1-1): EPEVTQTPSHQVTQMGQEVILRCVPISNHLYFYWYRQILGQKVEFLVSFYNNEISEKSEIFDDQFSVERPDGSNFTLKIRSTKLEDSAMYFCASSYQRAFFGQGTRLTVV.

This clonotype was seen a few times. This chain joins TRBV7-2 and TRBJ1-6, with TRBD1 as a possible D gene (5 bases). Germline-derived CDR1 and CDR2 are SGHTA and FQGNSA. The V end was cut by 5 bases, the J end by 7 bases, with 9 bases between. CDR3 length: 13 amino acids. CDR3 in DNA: TGTGCCAGCAGCCCGCGACAGAATTCACCCCTCCACTTT. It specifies CASSPRQNSPLHF.

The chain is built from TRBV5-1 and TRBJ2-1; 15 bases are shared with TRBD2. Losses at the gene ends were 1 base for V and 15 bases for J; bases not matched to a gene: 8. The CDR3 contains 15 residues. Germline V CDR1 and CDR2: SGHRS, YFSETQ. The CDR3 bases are TGCGCCAGCAGCTTGCCGGGACTAGCGGGGGGCCCTAGGTTCTTC. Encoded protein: CASSLPGLAGGPRFF.

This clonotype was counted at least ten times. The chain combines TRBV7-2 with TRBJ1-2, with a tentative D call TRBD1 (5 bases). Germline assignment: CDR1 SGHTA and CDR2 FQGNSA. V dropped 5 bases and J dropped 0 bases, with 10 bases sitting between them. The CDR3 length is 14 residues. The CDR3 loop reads CASSPETANYGYTF. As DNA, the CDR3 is TGTGCCAGCAGCCCAGAGACAGCTAACTATGGCTACACCTTC.